What follows are 26 T cell receptor beta chains derived from one specimen sequenced in a study of blood T cell repertoires in COVID-19. Assay used: immunoSEQ multiplex PCR; TCRdb lists only in-frame clones, some missing. The repertoire has 400,000 to 550,000 clones, roughly 87% of them found once; the top ten carry over 1.5%. Sequenced: PBMCs or T cells enriched from blood (not recorded which). Every receptor here comes from a woman under 30 with acute COVID-19.

This clone was counted once. This sequence joins TRBV10-1 and TRBJ2-7; D perhaps matches TRBD2 (5 bases). This CDR3 spans 16 amino acids. Germline-derived CDR1 and CDR2 are WNHNN and SYGVQD (reference sequence). V was shortened by 2 bases and J by 0 bases, with 14 bases between the two germline ends. The CDR3 is CASSEGLNQSSYEQYF. In nucleotides, the CDR3 is TGCGCCAGCAGTGAGGGACTTAACCAAAGCTCCTACGAGCAGTACTTC.

The rearrangement uses TRBV6-1 and TRBJ1-6; D gene ambiguous. Germline V gene lookup returns CDR1 MNHNS and CDR2 SASEGT. CDR3 length: 11 residues. The V gene lost 10 bases and the J gene lost 6 bases, with 7 bases spanning the gap. This CDR3 reads CAIGSNSPLHF. Here the CDR3 DNA reads TGTGCCATAGGGAGTAATTCACCCCTCCACTTT.

The chain has TRBV3-1 (or the pseudogene TRBV3-2) and TRBJ2-3; unclear D gene. This CDR3 comprises 14 residues. CDR1 is LGHDT, CDR2 YNNKEL, per germline (reference sequence). V dropped 4 bases and J dropped 6 bases, with 14 bases sitting between them. CDR3: CASSRNRPSDTQYF. The CDR3 coding sequence is TGTGCCAGCAGCCGCAACAGACCTTCGGATACGCAGTATTTT.

J is TRBJ1-1 and V is TRBV19; TRBD1 matches 7 bases. The CDR3 runs to 15 residues. Germline trimming cut 3 bases from V and 5 bases from J; bases unmatched to any gene: 9. Germline loops: CDR1 LNHDA, CDR2 SQIVND (reference sequence). The CDR3 nucleotides read TGTGCCAGTAGTATGACGACAGGGCGGGTTACTGAAGCTTTCTTT. Its translation is CASSMTTGRVTEAFF.

This clone was recorded only once. The chain carries TRBV15 and TRBJ1-5, with 9 bases identical to TRBD1. CDR1 LNHNV and CDR2 YYDKDF come from the germline V gene (reference sequence). The junction had 3 bases not matched to a gene; V was cut back by 2 bases and J by 4 bases. CDR3 length: 15 amino acids. The CDR3 protein is CATSRSGQGNQPQHF. The DNA of the CDR3 is TGTGCCACCAGCAGATCCGGACAGGGGAATCAGCCCCAGCATTTT.

V is TRBV9 and J is TRBJ1-6, with 9 nucleotides matching TRBD1. Germline V gene lookup returns CDR1 SGDLS and CDR2 YYNGEE. With V trimmed by 7 bases and J by 5 bases, 7 bases remained unmatched. CDR3 length equals 15 residues. This CDR3 is CASGTGQGNNSPLHF. CDR3 nucleotides: TGTGCCAGCGGTACTGGACAGGGGAATAATTCACCCCTCCACTTT.

The chain joins TRBV7-2 to TRBJ2-1; D is possibly TRBD1 (5 bases). Germline loops: CDR1 SGHTA, CDR2 FQGNSA. The CDR3 is made up of 15 amino acids. Trimming pared 6 bases from V and 8 bases from J, leaving 20 bases between. CDR3 nucleotide sequence: TGTGCCAGCAGTTTATGGCCGCCAGGGTCCGATGAGCAGTTCTTC. It is translated as CASSLWPPGSDEQFF.

The chain combines TRBV9 with TRBJ1-2; 10 nucleotides match TRBD1. The germline gives CDR1 SGDLS, CDR2 YYNGEE. With 3 bases clipped from V and 3 bases from J, the junction kept 5 bases outside the gene matches. This CDR3 is built from 15 residues. CDR3 sequence (DNA): TGTGCCAGCAGCGAGGGGACAGGGGTTGACTATGGCTACACCTTC. Translating gives CASSEGTGVDYGYTF.

The chain employs TRBV19 and TRBJ2-1; 7 bases match TRBD1. J lost 9 bases, V lost 5 bases, and 7 bases had no gene match. CDR1 is LNHDA and CDR2 is SQIVND in the germline V gene (reference sequence). The length of the CDR3 is 13 residues. CDR3 in DNA: TGTGCCAGTAGTCACGACAGGGCCCGTGAGCAGTTCTTC. Residues: CASSHDRAREQFF.

The gene calls are TRBV10-3 and TRBJ2-7, with D possibly being TRBD1 (5 bases). Germline CDR1 ENHRY, CDR2 SYGVKD. V was trimmed by 6 bases and J by 4 bases, leaving 16 bases between them. This CDR3 comprises 14 residues. The CDR3 coding sequence is TGTGCCATCAGAGAGGACAAAACTTCATACGAGCAGTACTTC. Translating gives CAIREDKTSYEQYF.

This clone was detected a few times. This chain uses TRBV27 with TRBJ1-6; 8 nucleotides agree with TRBD1. The V gene's germline CDR1 is MNHEY and CDR2 SMNVEV (reference sequence). V dropped 3 bases and J dropped 9; count of bases not matched to a gene: 7. This CDR3 comprises 15 residues. In DNA form, the CDR3 reads TGTGCCAGCAGTTTCGGACAGGGAATGGGTTCACCCCTCCACTTT. This translates into CASSFGQGMGSPLHF.

This clone was found many times. This chain connects TRBV11-2 to TRBJ1-1; D unclear. The germline CDR1 and CDR2 sequences are SGHAT and FQNNGV. The CDR3 spans 12 residues. Trimming cost V 1 base and J 4 bases, with 4 bases left between them. The CDR3 sequence is CASSLAGTEAFF. Here the CDR3 DNA reads TGTGCCAGCAGCTTAGCAGGCACTGAAGCTTTCTTT.

The CDR3, as DNA: TGTGCCAGCAAACCGGGACAGGGGGTGAGGGGTAATTCACCCCTCCACTTT. Translating gives CASKPGQGVRGNSPLHF. The chain is built from TRBV19 and TRBJ1-6, with TRBD1 matching over 11 bases. V dropped 9 bases and J dropped 6; count of bases not matched to a gene: 13. CDR1 is LNHDA, CDR2 SQIVND, per germline (reference sequence). The CDR3 extends over 17 amino acids.

V usage is TRBV7-9 and J usage is TRBJ1-3; no clear D gene. In germline, CDR1 is SEHNR, CDR2 FQNEAQ (reference sequence). This CDR3 is built from 15 residues. The V and J ends lost 2 bases and 2 bases respectively, with 10 bases between them. The CDR3 here is CASSLKGVTGNTIYF. The DNA for the CDR3 is TGTGCCAGCAGCTTAAAGGGAGTTACTGGAAACACCATATATTTT.

The V gene is TRBV27, the J gene TRBJ1-2, with D possibly TRBD1 on 6 matching bases. Germline V lookup: CDR1 MNHEY, CDR2 SMNVEV (reference sequence). V was trimmed by 5 bases and J by 4 bases, leaving 14 bases between them. This CDR3 region has 14 residues. The CDR3 nucleotides read TGTGCCAGCAGTCCTATGCCGACAGGCTATGGCTACACCTTC. Translated: CASSPMPTGYGYTF.

Points on this clone: The conserved final phenylalanine or tryptophan is absent from the CDR3, which likely points to a read error. This chain links TRBV12-3 or TRBV12-4 with TRBJ2-7; no reliable D call. The CDR3 has 11 residues. V was cut by 5 bases and J by 7 bases, with 9 bases left in between. This CDR3 reads CASSRSGEQYL. Written as DNA, the CDR3 is TGTGCCAGCAGTAGAAGTGGAGAGCAGTACCTC.

The chain carries TRBV9 and TRBJ2-1, with TRBD1 matching 9 bases. This CDR3 region has 15 residues. Germline CDR1 and CDR2: SGDLS and YYNGEE. With 0 bases clipped from V and 6 bases from J, the junction kept 4 bases outside the gene matches. CDR3 residues: CASSVEGTGPNEQFF. CDR3 DNA: TGTGCCAGCAGCGTAGAGGGGACAGGGCCCAATGAGCAGTTCTTC. Variable domain in full (rest from reference TRBV9 and TRBJ2-1): DSGVTQTPKHLITATGQRVTLRCSPRSGDLSVYWYQQSLDQGLQFLIQYYNGEERAKGNILERFSAQQFPDLHSELNLSSLELGDSALYFCASSVEGTGPNEQFFGPGTRLTVL.

CDR3 nucleotides: TGTGCCAGCAGTTTTCAACAGGGCAATCAGCCCCAGCATTTT. Translation: CASSFQQGNQPQHF. The chain joins TRBV28 to TRBJ1-5; D may be TRBD1 (5 bases). V lost 3 bases to trimming and J lost 2 bases, with 8 bases between them. The CDR3 has 14 amino acids. Germline assignment: CDR1 MDHEN and CDR2 SYDVKM.

This clone was found once. The chain is built from TRBV19 and TRBJ1-2, with TRBD1 as a possible D gene (5 bases). Trimming left V 5 bases short and J 4 bases short, with 11 bases between. The CDR3 extends over 13 amino acids. Germline loops: CDR1 LNHDA, CDR2 SQIVND (reference sequence). The CDR3 sequence: CASSRDRGYGYTF. In nucleotides, the CDR3 is TGTGCCAGTAGTCGCGACAGAGGCTATGGCTACACCTTC.

In its sample, this clone was seen once. The chain recombines TRBV30 with TRBJ1-5; 11 positions agree with TRBD1. The CDR3 covers 16 residues. The V gene's germline CDR1 is GTSNPN and CDR2 SVGIG (reference sequence). The V and J ends lost 0 bases and 5 bases, in that order; junction bases with no gene match: 6. CDR3 in amino acids: CAWSVEGTGGDQPQHF. As DNA, the CDR3 is TGTGCCTGGAGTGTAGAAGGGACAGGGGGGGATCAGCCCCAGCATTTT.

The genes are TRBV4-1 and TRBJ1-5; 8 positions agree with TRBD1. Germline CDR1 reads MGHRA; CDR2 reads YSYEKL. The CDR3 is 14 amino acids. V shed 0 bases and J 9 bases; nucleotides not matched to a gene: 4. The CDR3 nucleotides are TGCGCCAGCAGCCAAGAGCAGGGGGCTCGGCCCCAGCATTTT. The encoded protein is CASSQEQGARPQHF.

This chain uses TRBV28 with TRBJ2-2; weak D call: TRBD2 (5 bases). Trimming took 1 base from V and 2 from J, leaving 14 bases between them. The germline CDR1 and CDR2 sequences are MDHEN and SYDVKM. The CDR3 contains 17 residues. The CDR3 DNA sequence: TGTGCCAGCAGTTTATCTCCGGGGAGACACAACACCGGGGAGCTGTTTTTT. It specifies CASSLSPGRHNTGELFF. The full variable domain, its missing parts supplied by reference TRBV28 and TRBJ2-2, is DVKVTQSSRYLVKRTGEKVFLECVQDMDHENMFWYRQDPGLGLRLIYFSYDVKMKEKGDIPEGYSVSREKKERFSLILESASTNQTSMYLCASSLSPGRHNTGELFFGEGSRLTVL.

CDR3 amino acids: CASSLNPVIQGQGFTEAFF. As DNA, the CDR3 is TGCGCCAGCAGCCTAAATCCAGTCATACAGGGACAGGGTTTCACTGAAGCTTTCTTT. V and J are TRBV5-1 and TRBJ1-1, with 9 bases that match TRBD1. J lost 4 bases, V lost 4 bases, and 20 bases had no gene match. The CDR3 length is 19 residues. Germline lookup yields CDR1 SGHRS and CDR2 YFSETQ.

The rearrangement uses TRBV27 and TRBJ1-2, with 11 bases matching TRBD1. Germline V gene lookup returns CDR1 MNHEY and CDR2 SMNVEV (reference sequence). The CDR3 contains 16 residues. V lost 4 bases, J lost 3 bases, and 7 bases stayed unmatched. The CDR3 coding sequence is TGTGCCAGCAGTTCCCTCGGACAGGGGGCATACTATGGCTACACCTTC. Its protein product is CASSSLGQGAYYGYTF.

The chain joins TRBV9 to TRBJ2-3, with a tentative D call TRBD1 (6 bases). The CDR3 length is 16 residues. CDR1 SGDLS and CDR2 YYNGEE come from the germline V gene. With 2 bases removed from V and 6 bases from J, the gap between germline ends came to 19 bases. In DNA, the CDR3 is TGTGCCAGCAGCGTGGGTGTGGACAGCAACACGGATACGCAGTATTTT. Its protein product is CASSVGVDSNTDTQYF.

The chain has TRBV29-1 and TRBJ2-5; a possible D gene is TRBD1 (6 bases). The CDR3 runs 12 residues. Looked up from germline, CDR1 is SQVTM and CDR2 is ANQGSEA. V lost 5 bases and J lost 3, with 10 bases in between. The CDR3 DNA sequence: TGCAGCGTTCGACAGGACGAAGAGACCCAGTACTTC. Translated, it gives CSVRQDEETQYF.